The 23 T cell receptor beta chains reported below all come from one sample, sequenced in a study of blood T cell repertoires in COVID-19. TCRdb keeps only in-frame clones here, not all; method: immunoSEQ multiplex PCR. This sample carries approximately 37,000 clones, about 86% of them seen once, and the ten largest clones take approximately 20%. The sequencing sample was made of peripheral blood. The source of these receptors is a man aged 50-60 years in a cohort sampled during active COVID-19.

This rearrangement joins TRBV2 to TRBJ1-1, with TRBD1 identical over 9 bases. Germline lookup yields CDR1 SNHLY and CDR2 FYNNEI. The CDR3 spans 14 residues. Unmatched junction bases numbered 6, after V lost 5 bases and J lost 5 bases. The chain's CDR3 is CASSPTGGSTEAFF. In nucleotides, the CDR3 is TGTGCCAGCAGTCCTACAGGGGGCAGTACTGAAGCTTTCTTT.

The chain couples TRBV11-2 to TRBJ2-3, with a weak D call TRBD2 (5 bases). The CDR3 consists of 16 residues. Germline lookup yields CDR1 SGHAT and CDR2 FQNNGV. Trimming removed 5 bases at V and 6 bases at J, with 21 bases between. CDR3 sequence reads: CASSPASRWGRDTQYF. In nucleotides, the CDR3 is TGTGCCAGCAGCCCTGCTAGCCGCTGGGGTAGGGATACGCAGTATTTT.

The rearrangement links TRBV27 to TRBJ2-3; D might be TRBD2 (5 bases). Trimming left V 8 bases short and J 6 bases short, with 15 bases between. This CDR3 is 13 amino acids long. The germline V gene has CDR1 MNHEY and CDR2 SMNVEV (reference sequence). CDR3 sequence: CASGLLEDDTQYF. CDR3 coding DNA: TGTGCCAGCGGACTTTTGGAAGATGATACGCAGTATTTT.

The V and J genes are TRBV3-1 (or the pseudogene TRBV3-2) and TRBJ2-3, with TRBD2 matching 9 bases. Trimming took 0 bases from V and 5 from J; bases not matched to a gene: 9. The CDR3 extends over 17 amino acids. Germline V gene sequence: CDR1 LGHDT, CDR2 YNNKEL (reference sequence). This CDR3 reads CASSQDWAGGPKDTQYF. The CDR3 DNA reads TGTGCCAGCAGCCAAGATTGGGCGGGGGGGCCTAAAGATACGCAGTATTTT.

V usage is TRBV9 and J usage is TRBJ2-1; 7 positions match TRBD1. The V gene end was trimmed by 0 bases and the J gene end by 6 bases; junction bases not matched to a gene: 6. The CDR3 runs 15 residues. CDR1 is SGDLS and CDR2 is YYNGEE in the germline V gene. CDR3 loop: CASSVEGAPANEQFF. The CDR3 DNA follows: TGTGCCAGCAGCGTAGAGGGGGCCCCGGCCAATGAGCAGTTCTTC.

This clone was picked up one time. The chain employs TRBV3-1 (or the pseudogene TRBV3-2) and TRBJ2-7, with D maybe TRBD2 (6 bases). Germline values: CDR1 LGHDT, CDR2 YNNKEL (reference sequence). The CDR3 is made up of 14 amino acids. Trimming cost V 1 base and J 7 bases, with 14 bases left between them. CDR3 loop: CASSQGGAPGEQYV. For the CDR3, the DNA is TGTGCCAGCAGCCAAGGCGGGGCACCGGGGGAGCAGTACGTC.

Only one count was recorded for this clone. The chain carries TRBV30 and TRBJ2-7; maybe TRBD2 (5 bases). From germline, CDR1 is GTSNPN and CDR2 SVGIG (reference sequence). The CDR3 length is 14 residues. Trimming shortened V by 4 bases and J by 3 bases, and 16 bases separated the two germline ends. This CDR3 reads CAWTGGPIIYEQYF. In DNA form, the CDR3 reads TGTGCCTGGACCGGAGGTCCGATAATCTACGAGCAGTACTTC.

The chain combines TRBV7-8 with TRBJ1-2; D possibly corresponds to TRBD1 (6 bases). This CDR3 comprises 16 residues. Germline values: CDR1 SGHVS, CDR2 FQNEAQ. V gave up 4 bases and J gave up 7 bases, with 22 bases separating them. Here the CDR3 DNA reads TGTGCCAGCAGCTCTCCGGGCACCCACAGGGAAGGTGGCTACACCTTC. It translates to CASSSPGTHREGGYTF.

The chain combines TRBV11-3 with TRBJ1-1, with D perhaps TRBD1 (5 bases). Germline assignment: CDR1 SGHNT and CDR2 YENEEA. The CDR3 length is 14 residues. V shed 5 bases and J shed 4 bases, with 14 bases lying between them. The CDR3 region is CASSPGGRATEAFF. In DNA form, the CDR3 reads TGTGCCAGCAGCCCGGGGGGACGGGCCACTGAAGCTTTCTTT.

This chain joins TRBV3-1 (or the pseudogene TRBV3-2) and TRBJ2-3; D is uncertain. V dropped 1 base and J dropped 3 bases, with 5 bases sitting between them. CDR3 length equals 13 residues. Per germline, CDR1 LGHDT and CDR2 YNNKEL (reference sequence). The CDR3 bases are TGTGCCAGCAGCCAAGGCAGAACAGATACGCAGTATTTT. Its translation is CASSQGRTDTQYF.

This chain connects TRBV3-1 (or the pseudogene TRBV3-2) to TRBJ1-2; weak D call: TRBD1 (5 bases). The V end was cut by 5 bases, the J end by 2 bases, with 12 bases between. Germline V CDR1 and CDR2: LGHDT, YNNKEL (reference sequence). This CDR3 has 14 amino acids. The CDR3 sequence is CASSTGTRNYGYTF. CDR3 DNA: TGTGCCAGCAGCACCGGGACTCGAAACTATGGCTACACCTTC.

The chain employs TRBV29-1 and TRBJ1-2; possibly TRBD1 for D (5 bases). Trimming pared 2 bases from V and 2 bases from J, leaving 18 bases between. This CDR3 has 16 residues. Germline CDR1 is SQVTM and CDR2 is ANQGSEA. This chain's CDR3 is CSVEHADSQANYGYTF. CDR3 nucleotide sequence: TGCAGCGTTGAACACGCCGACAGCCAGGCAAACTATGGCTACACCTTC.

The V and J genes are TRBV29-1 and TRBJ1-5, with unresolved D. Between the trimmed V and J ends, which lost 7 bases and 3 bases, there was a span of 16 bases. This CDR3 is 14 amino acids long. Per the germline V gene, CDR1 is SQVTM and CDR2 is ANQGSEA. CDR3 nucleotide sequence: TGCAGCGCCTCCTCTGGGAGGATCAATCAGCCCCAGCATTTT. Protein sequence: CSASSGRINQPQHF.

The CDR3 protein is CASTQGRGYTF. The DNA of the CDR3 is TGTGCCAGCACCCAGGGTCGTGGCTACACCTTC. The V and J genes are TRBV6-6 and TRBJ1-2, with TRBD1 as a possible D gene (5 bases). The CDR3 runs 11 residues. With 7 bases removed from V and 7 bases from J, the gap between germline ends came to 10 bases. The V gene's germline CDR1 is MNHNY and CDR2 SVGAGI (reference sequence).

CDR3 protein: CATAAGGGGSYEQYF. In nucleotides, the CDR3 is TGTGCCACCGCCGCTGGCGGGGGGGGTTCCTACGAGCAGTACTTC. This chain joins TRBV19 and TRBJ2-7, with 9 positions matching TRBD2. After removal of 10 bases from V and 1 base from J, the junction contained 11 bases not matched to a gene. CDR3 length: 15 residues. Germline CDR1 is LNHDA and CDR2 is SQIVND (reference sequence).

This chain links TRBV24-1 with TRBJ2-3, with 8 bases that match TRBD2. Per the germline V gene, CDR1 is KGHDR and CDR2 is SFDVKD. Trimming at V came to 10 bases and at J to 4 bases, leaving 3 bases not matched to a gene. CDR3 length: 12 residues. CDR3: CATRAGADTQYF. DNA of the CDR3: TGTGCCACTCGAGCGGGAGCAGATACGCAGTATTTT.

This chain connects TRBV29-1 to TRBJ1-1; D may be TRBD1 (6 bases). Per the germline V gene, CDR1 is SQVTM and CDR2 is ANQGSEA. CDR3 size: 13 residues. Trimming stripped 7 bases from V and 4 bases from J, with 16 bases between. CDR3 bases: TGCAGCGGGGTGGACAGACCCCCCACTGAAGCTTTCTTT. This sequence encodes CSGVDRPPTEAFF.

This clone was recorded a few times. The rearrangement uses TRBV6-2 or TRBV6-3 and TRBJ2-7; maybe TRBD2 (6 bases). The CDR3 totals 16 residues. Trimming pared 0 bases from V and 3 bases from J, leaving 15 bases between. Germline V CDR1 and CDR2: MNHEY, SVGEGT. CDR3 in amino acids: CASSYSPRETGYEQYV. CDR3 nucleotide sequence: TGTGCCAGCAGTTACTCTCCCCGGGAGACTGGCTACGAGCAGTACGTC.

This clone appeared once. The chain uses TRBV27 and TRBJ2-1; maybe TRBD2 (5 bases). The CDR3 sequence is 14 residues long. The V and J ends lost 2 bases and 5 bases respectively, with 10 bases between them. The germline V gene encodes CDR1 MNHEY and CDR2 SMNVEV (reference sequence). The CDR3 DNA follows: TGTGCCAGCAGTTTACCCGGACTTAACAATGAGCAGTTCTTC. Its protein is CASSLPGLNNEQFF.

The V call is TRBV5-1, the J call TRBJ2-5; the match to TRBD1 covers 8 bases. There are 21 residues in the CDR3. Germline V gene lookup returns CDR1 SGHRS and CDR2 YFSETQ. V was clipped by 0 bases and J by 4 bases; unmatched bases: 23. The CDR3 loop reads CASSLVLPGPLLGQGAETQYF. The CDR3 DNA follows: TGCGCCAGCAGCTTGGTCCTACCGGGACCGCTATTAGGCCAGGGGGCAGAGACCCAGTACTTC. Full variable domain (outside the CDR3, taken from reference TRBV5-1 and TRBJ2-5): KAGVTQTPRYLIKTRGQQVTLSCSPISGHRSVSWYQQTPGQGLQFLFEYFSETQRNKGNFPGRFSGRQFSNSRSEMNVSTLELGDSALYLCASSLVLPGPLLGQGAETQYFGPGTRLLVL.

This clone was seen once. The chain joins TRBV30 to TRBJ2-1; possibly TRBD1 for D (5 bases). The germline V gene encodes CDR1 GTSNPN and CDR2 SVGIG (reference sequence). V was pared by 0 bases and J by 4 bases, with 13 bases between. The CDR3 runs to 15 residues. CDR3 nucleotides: TGTGCCTGGAGTGTGGTAGGGGTCCTGTACAATGAGCAGTTCTTC. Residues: CAWSVVGVLYNEQFF.

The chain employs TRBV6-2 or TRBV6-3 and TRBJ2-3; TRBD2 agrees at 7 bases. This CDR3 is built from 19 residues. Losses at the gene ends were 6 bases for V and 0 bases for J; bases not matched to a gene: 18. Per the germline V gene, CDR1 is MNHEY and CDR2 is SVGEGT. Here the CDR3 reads CASSTLAGGGTFSTDTQYF. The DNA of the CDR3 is TGTGCCAGCAGCACATTAGCGGGCGGTGGTACGTTTAGCACAGATACGCAGTATTTT.

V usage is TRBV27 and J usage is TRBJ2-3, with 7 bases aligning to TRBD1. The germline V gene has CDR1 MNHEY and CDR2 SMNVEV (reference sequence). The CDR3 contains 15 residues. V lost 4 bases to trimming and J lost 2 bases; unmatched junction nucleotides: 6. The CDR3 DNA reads TGTGCCAGCAGTTGGGGACAGTTCGACACAGATACGCAGTATTTT. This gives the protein CASSWGQFDTDTQYF.